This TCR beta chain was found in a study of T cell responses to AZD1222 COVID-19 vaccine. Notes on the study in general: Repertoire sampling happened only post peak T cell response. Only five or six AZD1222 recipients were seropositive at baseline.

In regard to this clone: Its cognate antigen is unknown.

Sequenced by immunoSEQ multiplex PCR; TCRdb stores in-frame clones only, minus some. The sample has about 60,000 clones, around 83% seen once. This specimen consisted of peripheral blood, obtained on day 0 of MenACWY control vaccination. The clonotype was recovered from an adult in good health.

CDR3 sequence (DNA): TGTGCCAGTAGTATGGTTCAGGGGGCATACGAGCAGTACTTC. Translating gives CASSMVQGAYEQYF. This rearrangement joins TRBV19 to TRBJ2-7, with 8 bases lining up with TRBD1. Germline V gives CDR1 LNHDA, CDR2 SQIVND (reference sequence). Losses at the gene ends were 3 bases for V and 4 bases for J; bases not matched to a gene: 5. The CDR3 covers 14 residues.